This T cell receptor beta chain was captured by sequencing in a study of regulatory T cells in long-lasting Graves disease. Time point here: persistent/refractory GD, antithyroid drugs over 5 years with positive TRAb. RNA isolated from PBMCs was used to make the TCR library. Study-level findings and limits: TCR diversity was lower in persistent Graves' patients than in newly diagnosed ones.

In the case of this clonotype: Its antigen is not identified.

Combining iRepertoire HTBI primers with Arm-PCR of CDR3 regions, the authors built TCR beta libraries. TCRdb re-derived calls from the multiplex PCR reads in MiXCR, one entry per CDR3 protein. The top ten hold around a quarter of the sample, which has around 400,000 distinct CDR3 sequences, less than 30% seen once. CDR3 length: 16 residues. Germline V CDR1 and CDR2: DFQATT, SNEGSKA (reference sequence). V lost 2 bases, J lost 10 bases, and 12 bases stayed unmatched. This specimen was peripheral blood mononuclear cells (PBMCs), taken when the disease was refractory, from a patient treated with antithyroid drugs. The receptor comes from a woman in her forties with Graves disease. J is TRBJ2-4 and V is TRBV20-1; 12 nucleotides align to TRBD2. The CDR3 DNA follows: TGCAGTGCTAGACCACGCCCGGGACTAGCGGGTGGAATTCAGTACTTC. Protein sequence: CSARPRPGLAGGIQYF.